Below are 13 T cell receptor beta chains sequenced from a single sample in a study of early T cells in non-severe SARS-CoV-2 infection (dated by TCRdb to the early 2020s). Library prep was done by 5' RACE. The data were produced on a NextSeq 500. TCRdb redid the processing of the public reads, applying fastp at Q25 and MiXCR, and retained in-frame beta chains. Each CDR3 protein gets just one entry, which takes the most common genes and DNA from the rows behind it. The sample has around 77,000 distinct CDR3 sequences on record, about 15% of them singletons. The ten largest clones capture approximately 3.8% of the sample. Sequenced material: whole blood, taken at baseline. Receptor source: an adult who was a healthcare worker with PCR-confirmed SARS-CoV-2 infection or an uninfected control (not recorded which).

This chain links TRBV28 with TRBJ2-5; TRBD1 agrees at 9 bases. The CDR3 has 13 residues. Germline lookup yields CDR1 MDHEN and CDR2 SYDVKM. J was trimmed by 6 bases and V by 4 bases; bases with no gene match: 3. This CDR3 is CASSSTGGQTQYF. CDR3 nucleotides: TGTGCCAGCAGTTCGACAGGGGGGCAGACCCAGTACTTC.

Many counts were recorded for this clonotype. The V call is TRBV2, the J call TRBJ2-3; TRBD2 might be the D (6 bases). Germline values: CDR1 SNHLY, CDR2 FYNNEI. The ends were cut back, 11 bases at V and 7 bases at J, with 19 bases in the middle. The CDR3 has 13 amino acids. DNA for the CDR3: TGTGCCGGGGGACTCCACCCCGGTAATACGCAGTATTTT. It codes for CAGGLHPGNTQYF.

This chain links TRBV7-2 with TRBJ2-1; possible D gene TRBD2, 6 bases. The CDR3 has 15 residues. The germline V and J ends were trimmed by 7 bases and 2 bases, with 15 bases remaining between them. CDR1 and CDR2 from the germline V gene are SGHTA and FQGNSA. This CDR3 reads CASTLDYTPYNEQFF. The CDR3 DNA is TGTGCCAGCACCCTGGACTATACTCCCTACAATGAGCAGTTCTTC.

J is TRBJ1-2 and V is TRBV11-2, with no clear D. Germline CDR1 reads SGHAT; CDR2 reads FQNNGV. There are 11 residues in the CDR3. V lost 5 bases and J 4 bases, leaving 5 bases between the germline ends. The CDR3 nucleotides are TGTGCCAGCAGCGGCTTCTATGGCTACACCTTC. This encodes CASSGFYGYTF.

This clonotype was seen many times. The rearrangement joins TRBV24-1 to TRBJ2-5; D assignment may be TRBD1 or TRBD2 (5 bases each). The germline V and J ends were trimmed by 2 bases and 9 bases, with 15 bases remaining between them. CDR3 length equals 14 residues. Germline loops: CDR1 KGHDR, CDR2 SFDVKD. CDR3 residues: CATSDSTGPLPQYF. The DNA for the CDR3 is TGTGCCACCAGTGATTCCACGGGACCCCTTCCCCAGTACTTC.

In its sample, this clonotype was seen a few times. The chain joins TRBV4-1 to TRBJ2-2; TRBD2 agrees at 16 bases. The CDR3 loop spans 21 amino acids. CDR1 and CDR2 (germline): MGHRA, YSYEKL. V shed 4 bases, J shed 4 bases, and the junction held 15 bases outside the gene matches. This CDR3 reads CASSLYPAGTSGRGVTGELFF. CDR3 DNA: TGCGCCAGCAGCCTATATCCCGCCGGGACTAGCGGGAGGGGGGTCACCGGGGAGCTGTTTTTT.

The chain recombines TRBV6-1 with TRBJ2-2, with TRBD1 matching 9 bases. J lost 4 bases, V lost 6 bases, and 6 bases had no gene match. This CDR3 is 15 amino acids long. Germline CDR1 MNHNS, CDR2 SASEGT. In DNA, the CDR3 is TGTGCCAGCAGGGGGACAGGGAGGAGCACCGGGGAGCTGTTTTTT. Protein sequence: CASRGTGRSTGELFF.

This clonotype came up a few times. The CDR3 sequence is CASSLGPESSYNEQFF. In DNA, the CDR3 is TGTGCCAGCAGCTTGGGACCAGAGAGCTCCTACAATGAGCAGTTCTTC. The J gene is TRBJ2-1, the V gene TRBV13; D is perhaps TRBD1 or TRBD2 (5 bases each). This CDR3 comprises 16 residues. CDR1 PRHDT and CDR2 FYEKMQ come from the germline V gene (reference sequence). Trimming removed 3 bases from V and 0 bases from J, with 12 bases in between. The whole variable domain, remainder taken from reference TRBV13 and TRBJ2-1, is AAGVIQSPRHLIKEKRETATLKCYPIPRHDTVYWYQQGPGQDPQFLISFYEKMQSDKGSIPDRFSAQQFSDYHSELNMSSLELGDSALYFCASSLGPESSYNEQFFGPGTRLTVL.

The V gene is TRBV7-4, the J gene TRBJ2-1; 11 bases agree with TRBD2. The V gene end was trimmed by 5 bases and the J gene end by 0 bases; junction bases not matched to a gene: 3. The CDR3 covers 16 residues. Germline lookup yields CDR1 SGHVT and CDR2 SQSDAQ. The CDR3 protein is CASSETSGGSYNEQFF. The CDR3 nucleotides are TGTGCCAGCAGCGAAACTAGCGGGGGCTCCTACAATGAGCAGTTCTTC.

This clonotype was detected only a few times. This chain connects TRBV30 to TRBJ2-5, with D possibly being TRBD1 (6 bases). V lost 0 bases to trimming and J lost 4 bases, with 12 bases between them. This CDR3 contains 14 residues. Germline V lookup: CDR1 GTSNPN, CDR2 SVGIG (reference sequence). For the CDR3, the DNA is TGTGCCTGGAGTGTGCAGGGGTTGGGAGAGACCCAGTACTTC. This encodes CAWSVQGLGETQYF.

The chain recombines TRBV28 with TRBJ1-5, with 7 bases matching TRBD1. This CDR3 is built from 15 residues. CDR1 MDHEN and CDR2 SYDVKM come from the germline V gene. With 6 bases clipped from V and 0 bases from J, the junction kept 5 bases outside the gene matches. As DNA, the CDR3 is TGTGCCAGCAGCTGGACAGGAGATAGCAATCAGCCCCAGCATTTT. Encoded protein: CASSWTGDSNQPQHF. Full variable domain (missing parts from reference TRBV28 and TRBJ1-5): DVKVTQSSRYLVKRTGEKVFLECVQDMDHENMFWYRQDPGLGLRLIYFSYDVKMKEKGDIPEGYSVSREKKERFSLILESASTNQTSMYLCASSWTGDSNQPQHFGDGTRLSIL.

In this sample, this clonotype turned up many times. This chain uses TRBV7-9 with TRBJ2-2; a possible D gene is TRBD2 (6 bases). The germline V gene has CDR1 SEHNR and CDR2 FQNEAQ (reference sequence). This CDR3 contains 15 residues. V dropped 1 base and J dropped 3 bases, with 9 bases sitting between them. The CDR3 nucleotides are TGTGCCAGCAGCTTAGTCACGGGGGACACCGGGGAGCTGTTTTTT. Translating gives CASSLVTGDTGELFF. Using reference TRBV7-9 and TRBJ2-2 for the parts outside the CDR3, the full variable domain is DTGVSQNPRHKITKRGQNVTFRCDPISEHNRLYWYRQTLGQGPEFLTYFQNEAQLEKSRLLSDRFSAERPKGSFSTLEIQRTEQGDSAMYLCASSLVTGDTGELFFGEGSRLTVL.

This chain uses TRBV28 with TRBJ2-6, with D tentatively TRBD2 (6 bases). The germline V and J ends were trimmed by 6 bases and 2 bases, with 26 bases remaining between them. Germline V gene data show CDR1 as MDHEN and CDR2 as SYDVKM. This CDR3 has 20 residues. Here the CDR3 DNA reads TGTGCCAGCAGCACCAGGCCCGGGACGGGGGACTTGGCTGGGGCCAACGTCCTGACTTTC. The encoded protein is CASSTRPGTGDLAGANVLTF.